A selection of T cell receptor beta chains follows, all from one sample in a study of blood T cell repertoires in COVID-19. Sequencing was performed with immunoSEQ multiplex PCR; in TCRdb, only in-frame clones are kept and a portion is missing. The profile shows about 140,000 clones, approximately 85% of them singletons. The sequenced material came from peripheral blood. The receptors were sampled from a man in his forties or fifties with acute or convalescent COVID-19. The conserved cysteine and the conserved F or W are not part of the CDR3 here. Clone size is stated in some rows and not others, as once, few, many or a class when expanded.

length	size	V	J	CDR3
14	-	TRBV2	TRBJ1-6	ASSPVGGTGVSPLH
12	-	TRBV19	TRBJ1-6	ASRAGTSNSPLH
11	-	TRBV19	TRBJ2-5	ASNWRGAETQY
13	-	TRBV6-5	TRBJ1-3	ASSSRGTSGNTIY
13	-	TRBV4-2	TRBJ2-7	ASSQALGGTYEQY
12	few	TRBV10-1	TRBJ2-1	ASSVGQGADEQF
12	once	TRBV5-5	TRBJ1-3	ASSAHRAGDTIY
13	-	TRBV2	TRBJ2-6	ASRVNRAGANVLT
12	-	TRBV7-2	TRBJ1-5	ASSLRGGFQPQH
12	-	TRBV2	TRBJ1-1	ASSERTGNTEAF
11	-	TRBV3-1/TRBV3-2	TRBJ1-4	ASSQRELEKLF
13	-	TRBV7-9	TRBJ1-6	ASSPRLVPNSPLH
9	few	TRBV12-5	TRBJ2-2	ASGSTGELF
11	-	TRBV4-1	TRBJ2-1	ASSQDIANEQF
11	-	TRBV6-5	TRBJ1-4	ASRGTGREKLF
12	-	TRBV11-3	TRBJ1-2	ASSDRQPHYGYT
13	-	TRBV5-6	TRBJ1-5	ASSLALTGKEPQH
12	-	TRBV25-1	TRBJ2-7	ASRLAGGSYEQY
14	-	TRBV9	TRBJ2-3	ASSSGLAVDTDTQY
14	-	TRBV3-1/TRBV3-2	TRBJ1-2	ASSRRGRPTNYGYT
13	-	TRBV11-2	TRBJ2-3	ASTRDREIPDTQY
10	few	TRBV27	TRBJ2-2	ASRGGYGELF
14	-	TRBV6-4	TRBJ1-2	ASSDSRRQGIDGYT
11	-	TRBV2	TRBJ1-5	ASSTGVGQPQH
12	-	TRBV7-6	TRBJ1-2	ASSPTDRPYGYT
12	-	TRBV27	TRBJ1-6	ASNPGGPNSPLH
15	-	TRBV25-1	TRBJ2-7	ASSDEASGDQIYEQY
13	few	TRBV30	TRBJ1-1	AWSVLAGKNTEAF
15	few	TRBV2	TRBJ1-5	ASSAMTGRYSNQPQH
14	-	TRBV19	TRBJ2-6	ASSISDLPGANVLT
12	-	TRBV9	TRBJ2-7	ASSLSMVPYEQY
11	-	TRBV30	TRBJ1-6	AWRGLTNSPLH
12	-	TRBV7-9	TRBJ2-7	ASSAGTGVYEQY
14	once	TRBV24-1	TRBJ2-1	ATGGPGGSSYNEQF
13	-	TRBV28	TRBJ1-6	ATLQAEHSISPLH
16	-	TRBV4-1	TRBJ2-7	ASRRGTSGSGSSYEQY
11	-	TRBV12-5	TRBJ2-2	ASGLVRGGDVG
12	-	TRBV5-1	TRBJ1-1	ASSYRGLNTEAF
14	-	TRBV7-9	TRBJ1-2	ASSLFAVLSNYGYT
16	-	TRBV6-6	TRBJ2-2	ASSLATGGLTFTGELF
12	-	TRBV13	TRBJ2-5	ASSLDVGGETQY
13	-	TRBV28	TRBJ2-6	ASSRTGSGANVLT
14	few	TRBV6-2/TRBV6-3	TRBJ1-2	ASSYSGSGQGGGYT
15	-	TRBV21-1	TRBJ1-3	ASSKDLTQPSGNTIY
13	-	TRBV5-1	TRBJ1-1	ASSLGGRGRTEAF
9	once	TRBV5-6	TRBJ2-5	ASSVMETQY
12	-	TRBV27	TRBJ2-2	ASGGGTNTGELF
14	-	TRBV11-3	TRBJ2-1	ASSFSVANYYNEQF
13	once	TRBV9	TRBJ1-1	ASTSTQGMNTEAF
12	few	TRBV5-6	TRBJ2-7	ASSLVDRHYEQY
15	-	TRBV5-1	TRBJ2-3	ASSLVAGLAGRDTQY
16	few	TRBV19	TRBJ1-1	ASSLLRDRGRANTEAF
13	-	TRBV14	TRBJ2-7	ASSQALAGDYEQY
11	-	TRBV6-5	TRBJ1-6	ASHRDRDSPLH
13	-	TRBV5-5	TRBJ2-2	ASSFRDSYSGELF
11	-	TRBV12-3/TRBV12-4	TRBJ2-2	ASSPVNTGELF
12	-	TRBV10-1	TRBJ2-7	ASSESRKSVEQY